Each of the 21 T cell receptor beta chains below was sequenced from the same sample in a study of long-term antiretroviral therapy in people with HIV. Survey level was the resolution at which the v3.0 immunoSEQ assay ran. This table comes from immunoSEQ multiplex PCR, and its TCRdb copy is limited to in-frame clones, with some not included. The data hold fewer than 25,000 clones, with around 86% observed a single time. This material consisted of unsorted PBMCs, taken at the start of antiretroviral therapy, before treatment. These receptors originate from a woman younger than 35 with HIV.

This clone is a singleton in its sample. The gene calls are TRBV11-1 and TRBJ2-1, with TRBD2 matching 7 bases. Germline V lookup: CDR1 SGHAT, CDR2 FQDESV (reference sequence). V shed 1 base, J shed 4 bases, and the junction held 4 bases outside the gene matches. This CDR3 contains 15 residues. The CDR3 region is CASSLVRGVYNEQFF. DNA of the CDR3: TGTGCCAGCAGCTTAGTTCGGGGGGTGTACAATGAGCAGTTCTTC.

This chain's CDR3 is CASSLGRRVTEAFF. In DNA, the CDR3 is TGCGCCAGCAGCTTGGGACGGCGAGTCACTGAAGCTTTCTTT. The rearrangement uses TRBV5-1 and TRBJ1-1; D is unresolved. Trimming cost V 0 bases and J 4 bases, with 10 bases left between them. The CDR3 spans 14 residues. Germline-derived CDR1 and CDR2 are SGHRS and YFSETQ. The variable domain in full, completed from reference TRBV5-1 and TRBJ1-1, reads KAGVTQTPRYLIKTRGQQVTLSCSPISGHRSVSWYQQTPGQGLQFLFEYFSETQRNKGNFPGRFSGRQFSNSRSEMNVSTLELGDSALYLCASSLGRRVTEAFFGQGTRLTVV.

The gene calls are TRBV7-3 and TRBJ1-2; TRBD1 aligns across 9 bases. There are 13 residues in the CDR3. V lost 4 bases and J lost 5; bases outside the gene matches: 2. The V gene's germline CDR1 is SGHTA and CDR2 FQGTGA. The CDR3: CASSSDRGYGYTF. CDR3 nucleotides: TGTGCCAGCAGCTCGGACAGGGGTTATGGCTACACCTTC.

This clone has just one count. The V gene is TRBV5-1, the J gene TRBJ2-3; D is unclear. The CDR3 is made up of 14 amino acids. Germline CDR1 SGHRS, CDR2 YFSETQ. The ends were cut back, 4 bases at V and 2 bases at J, with 11 bases in the middle. The CDR3 coding sequence is TGCGCCAGCAGCCGGGCTGGCACCACAGATACGCAGTATTTT. Protein product: CASSRAGTTDTQYF. Supplemented by reference TRBV5-1 and TRBJ2-3, the full variable domain reads KAGVTQTPRYLIKTRGQQVTLSCSPISGHRSVSWYQQTPGQGLQFLFEYFSETQRNKGNFPGRFSGRQFSNSRSEMNVSTLELGDSALYLCASSRAGTTDTQYFGPGTRLTVL.

The chain joins TRBV5-5 to TRBJ1-1, with D possibly matching TRBD1 (6 bases). This CDR3 is 15 amino acids long. The germline gives CDR1 SGHKS, CDR2 YYEKEE (reference sequence). The germline V and J ends were trimmed by 0 bases and 3 bases, with 12 bases remaining between them. The CDR3 sequence is CASSLGAGEDTEAFF. The CDR3 DNA reads TGTGCCAGCAGCTTGGGAGCAGGGGAGGACACTGAAGCTTTCTTT.

V gene TRBV4-1 combines with J gene TRBJ1-2; 7 bases line up with TRBD1. Germline V CDR1 and CDR2: MGHRA, YSYEKL. CDR3 size: 16 residues. Trimming cost V 0 bases and J 4 bases; bases outside gene matches: 8. The CDR3 DNA reads as TGCGCCAGCAGCCAAGATCTGGGACAGACACTCTATGGCTACACCTTC. This encodes CASSQDLGQTLYGYTF.

This clone is a singleton in its sample. The rearrangement links TRBV25-1 to TRBJ2-3; 10 nucleotides match TRBD2. Trimming at V came to 3 bases and at J to 0 bases, leaving 3 bases not matched to a gene. The CDR3 has 16 residues. From germline, CDR1 is MGHDK and CDR2 SYGVNS. Here the CDR3 DNA reads TGTGCCAGCAGTGACGGACTAGCGGCTAGCACAGATACGCAGTATTTT. Protein sequence: CASSDGLAASTDTQYF. Supplemented by reference TRBV25-1 and TRBJ2-3, the full variable domain reads EADIYQTPRYLVIGTGKKITLECSQTMGHDKMYWYQQDPGMELHLIHYSYGVNSTEKGDLSSESTVSRIRTEHFPLTLESARPSHTSQYLCASSDGLAASTDTQYFGPGTRLTVL.

The chain recombines TRBV7-9 with TRBJ2-1; TRBD1 agrees at 9 bases. CDR1 and CDR2 (germline): SEHNR, FQNEAQ (reference sequence). The CDR3 spans 18 residues. With V trimmed by 6 bases and J by 6 bases, 18 bases remained unmatched. The CDR3 sequence: CASRPPGGGQGSLNEQFF. As DNA, the CDR3 is TGTGCCAGCAGGCCACCGGGCGGGGGACAGGGTTCCCTCAATGAGCAGTTCTTC.

This clone was detected only once. In nucleotides, the CDR3 is TGTGCCAGCAGTGAAATAGCGGGAGACACCGGGGAGCTGTTTTTT. Amino acid sequence: CASSEIAGDTGELFF. The J gene is TRBJ2-2, the V gene TRBV6-1, with 9 bases matching TRBD2. CDR1 MNHNS and CDR2 SASEGT come from the germline V gene. V shed 2 bases and J 3 bases; nucleotides not matched to a gene: 1. This CDR3 spans 15 amino acids.

This clone was seen only once. V and J are TRBV29-1 and TRBJ2-7; a weak D match, TRBD1 (6 bases). The V gene's germline CDR1 is SQVTM and CDR2 ANQGSEA. V dropped 4 bases and J dropped 6 bases, with 16 bases sitting between them. The CDR3 loop spans 13 amino acids. CDR3 bases: TGCAGCGTTGGGACAGAGAGGAAAGGCGAGCAGTACTTC. This codes for CSVGTERKGEQYF.

The chain combines TRBV5-1 with TRBJ2-2; no firm D call. Germline CDR1 SGHRS, CDR2 YFSETQ. V dropped 0 bases and J dropped 8 bases, with 5 bases sitting between them. The CDR3 loop spans 12 amino acids. The CDR3 spells CASSLVAGELFF. The CDR3 DNA follows: TGCGCCAGCAGCTTGGTTGCGGGGGAGCTGTTTTTT.

The rearrangement joins TRBV5-4 to TRBJ2-7; possibly TRBD1 for D (6 bases). Germline-derived CDR1 and CDR2 are SGHNT and YYREEE (reference sequence). The V end lost 3 bases, the J end lost 1 base, and 11 bases lay between the germline ends. CDR3 length: 14 residues. The CDR3 DNA reads as TGTGCCAGCAGCTCCCCCGGGACATCCTACGAGCAGTACTTC. Translated: CASSSPGTSYEQYF.

V gene TRBV6-5 combines with J gene TRBJ2-1, with a weak D call TRBD1 (6 bases). The germline V and J ends were trimmed by 2 bases and 10 bases, with 15 bases remaining between them. The CDR3 runs to 14 residues. CDR1 and CDR2 (germline): MNHEY, SVGAGI. Written as DNA, the CDR3 is TGTGCCAGCAGTTACGGAAACAGGGTATGGGAGCAGTTCTTC. Protein product: CASSYGNRVWEQFF.

This clone was picked up one time. The chain is built from TRBV6-6 and TRBJ1-6; weak D call: TRBD1 (6 bases). The CDR3 has 14 amino acids. Germline CDR1 and CDR2: MNHNY and SVGAGI (reference sequence). The V gene lost 4 bases and the J gene lost 6 bases, with 10 bases spanning the gap. The DNA for the CDR3 is TGTGCCAGCAGTTCAATACAGGGTAATTCACCCCTCCACTTT. Amino acid sequence: CASSSIQGNSPLHF.

This chain joins TRBV7-3 and TRBJ1-5; D is unclear. Trimming cost V 5 bases and J 7 bases, with 12 bases left between them. Germline V lookup: CDR1 SGHTA, CDR2 FQGTGA. The CDR3 has 13 residues. The CDR3 bases are TGTGCCAGCAGCCCCCAACCTCAACAGCCCCAGCATTTT. It encodes CASSPQPQQPQHF.

The CDR3 DNA reads as TGTGCCAGCAGCTTAGATCGTCCCGGGCGGGCCTCCACCACCTACGAGCAGTACTTC. It is translated as CASSLDRPGRASTTYEQYF. The V gene is TRBV11-2, the J gene TRBJ2-7, with D maybe TRBD2 (5 bases). The V and J ends lost 0 bases and 2 bases respectively, with 23 bases between them. CDR3 length: 19 residues. The V gene's germline CDR1 is SGHAT and CDR2 FQNNGV. The whole variable domain, filled in from reference TRBV11-2 and TRBJ2-7, reads EAGVAQSPRYKIIEKRQSVAFWCNPISGHATLYWYQQILGQGPKLLIQFQNNGVVDDSQLPKDRFSAERLKGVDSTLKIQPAKLEDSAVYLCASSLDRPGRASTTYEQYFGPGTRLTVT.

CDR3 region: CASSQGAGLGYGYTF. The CDR3, as DNA: TGCGCCAGCAGCCAAGGGGCCGGCCTCGGCTATGGCTACACCTTC. V is TRBV4-1 and J is TRBJ1-2, with D uncertain. Looked up from germline, CDR1 is MGHRA and CDR2 is YSYEKL. There are 15 residues in the CDR3. The V gene lost 1 base and the J gene lost 4 bases, with 13 bases spanning the gap.

The V gene is TRBV6-5, the J gene TRBJ2-2; TRBD2 is a possible D gene (6 bases). The germline V and J ends were trimmed by 0 bases and 6 bases, with 11 bases remaining between them. CDR1 is MNHEY and CDR2 is SVGAGI in the germline V gene. This CDR3 spans 15 amino acids. CDR3 loop: CASSYSIAGPGELFF. The DNA of the CDR3 is TGTGCCAGCAGTTACTCGATTGCGGGGCCCGGGGAGCTGTTTTTT.

The V and J genes are TRBV28 and TRBJ2-7; unclear D gene. The germline V and J ends were trimmed by 3 bases and 1 base, with 13 bases remaining between them. The CDR3 contains 15 residues. CDR1 is MDHEN, CDR2 SYDVKM, per germline. The CDR3 is CASSFSLGFSYEQYF. The CDR3 DNA reads TGTGCCAGCAGTTTCTCCCTTGGATTTTCCTACGAGCAGTACTTC.

The gene calls are TRBV7-9 and TRBJ2-1; D ambiguous. Germline assignment: CDR1 SEHNR and CDR2 FQNEAQ (reference sequence). This CDR3 is built from 15 residues. Trimming stripped 2 bases from V and 6 bases from J, with 14 bases between. CDR3 loop: CASSLSITRGNEQFF. The CDR3 nucleotides are TGTGCCAGCAGCTTATCCATCACCCGCGGCAATGAGCAGTTCTTC.

J is TRBJ1-5 and V is TRBV30; D is ambiguous. CDR3 length: 13 amino acids. The germline V and J ends were trimmed by 0 bases and 4 bases, with 7 bases remaining between them. Germline CDR1 is GTSNPN and CDR2 is SVGIG (reference sequence). The CDR3 is CAWSVRGNQPQHF. CDR3 coding DNA: TGTGCCTGGAGTGTGCGGGGAAATCAGCCCCAGCATTTT.